This is a list of T cell receptor beta chains from one sample in a study of blood T cell repertoires in COVID-19. This table comes from immunoSEQ multiplex PCR, and its TCRdb copy is limited to in-frame clones, with some not included. This sample has around 230,000 clones, with roughly nine tenths found just once. Specimen: PBMCs or T cells enriched from blood (not recorded which). The receptors derive from a young woman who had recovered from COVID-19. The CDR3 runs from the conserved cysteine through the conserved F or W. Each record gives: D gene, V gene, clone size, J gene, CDR3 DNA, CDR3 protein. The D gene is left open where the match is weak. Some rows mark clone size as missing; the rest say once, few, many or name a class of expanded clone.

D: TRBD1
V: TRBV7-2
size: -
J: TRBJ2-1
DNA: TGTGCCAGCAGGCGGGACAGGGGTTTAGGGTCCTACAATGAGCAGTTCTTC
CDR3: CASRRDRGLGSYNEQFF

D: TRBD1
V: TRBV4-1
size: -
J: TRBJ1-2
DNA: TGCGCCAGCAGCCAAGTTCTCCGGGACAGGGTTGGCTACACCTTC
CDR3: CASSQVLRDRVGYTF

D: -
V: TRBV4-3
size: -
J: TRBJ2-1
DNA: TGCGCCAGCAGCCCCTTGGGAGGATTCAATGAGCAGTTCTTC
CDR3: CASSPLGGFNEQFF

D: TRBD2
V: TRBV11-2
size: -
J: TRBJ2-2
DNA: TGTGCCAGCAGCAGCGTGGGGGGGACTGGGGAGCTGTTTTTT
CDR3: CASSSVGGTGELFF

D: -
V: TRBV5-4
size: -
J: TRBJ2-2
DNA: TGTGCCAGCAGCTTACGACAGGGAGGTACCGGGGAGCTGTTTTTT
CDR3: CASSLRQGGTGELFF

D: TRBD2
V: TRBV3-1/TRBV3-2
size: once
J: TRBJ2-1
DNA: TGTGCCAGCAGCCAGGGACTAGCGGGGGGGCTTGAGCAGTTCTTC
CDR3: CASSQGLAGGLEQFF

D: -
V: TRBV3-1/TRBV3-2
size: once
J: TRBJ2-2
DNA: TGTGCCAGCAGCCACCGAGGGCCCGGGGAGCTGTTTTTT
CDR3: CASSHRGPGELFF

D: TRBD1
V: TRBV12-5
size: -
J: TRBJ1-1
DNA: TGTGCTAGTGGTTTGGTATGGAACCCGGGACAGTCCCACCCCACTGAAGCTTTCTTT
CDR3: CASGLVWNPGQSHPTEAFF

D: -
V: TRBV5-1
size: -
J: TRBJ2-5
DNA: TGCGCCAGCAGCCCGGCCTTTATGGAGAGGGAGACCCAGTACTTC
CDR3: CASSPAFMERETQYF

D: TRBD2
V: TRBV5-5
size: -
J: TRBJ2-1
DNA: TGTGCCAGCAGCTTTATGCTCTCTCTAGCGGGGGGGCGGTACAATGAGCAGTTCTTC
CDR3: CASSFMLSLAGGRYNEQFF

D: -
V: TRBV5-5
size: once
J: TRBJ1-4
DNA: TGTGCCAGCAGCTTGGCGAGGGTTAATGAAAAACTGTTTTTT
CDR3: CASSLARVNEKLFF

D: -
V: TRBV6-2/TRBV6-3
size: -
J: TRBJ1-2
DNA: TGTGCCAGCAGTTACCACAGGGAGAACTATGGCTACACCTTC
CDR3: CASSYHRENYGYTF

D: TRBD1
V: TRBV19
size: -
J: TRBJ1-5
DNA: TGTGCCAGTAGACCTTATAGGTCGGGCAGGGGGGATAGCAATCAGCCCCAGCATTTT
CDR3: CASRPYRSGRGDSNQPQHF

D: TRBD1
V: TRBV27
size: -
J: TRBJ2-7
DNA: TGTGCCAGCAGTTCCTCGGACAGGTACGAGCAGTACTTC
CDR3: CASSSSDRYEQYF

D: -
V: TRBV18
size: -
J: TRBJ1-2
DNA: TGTGCCAGCTCACCCACGCCAGATAACTATGGCTACACCTTC
CDR3: CASSPTPDNYGYTF

D: TRBD1
V: TRBV7-9
size: -
J: TRBJ1-5
DNA: TGTGCCAGCAGCGCCACAGGGGATAGCAATCAGCCCCAGCATTTT
CDR3: CASSATGDSNQPQHF

D: TRBD2
V: TRBV27
size: -
J: TRBJ2-3
DNA: TGTGCCAGCAGTTTAAAGAGGGGCGGGGGGCGGAGCACAGATACGCAGTATTTT
CDR3: CASSLKRGGGRSTDTQYF

D: TRBD1
V: TRBV4-1
size: -
J: TRBJ1-1
DNA: TGCGCCAGCAGCAGAACAGGGGACACTGAAGCTTTCTTT
CDR3: CASSRTGDTEAFF

D: -
V: TRBV29-1
size: -
J: TRBJ2-5
DNA: TGCAGCGTTGCTCCGGACAGACAAGAGACCCAGTACTTC
CDR3: CSVAPDRQETQYF

D: -
V: TRBV4-1
size: -
J: TRBJ1-4
DNA: TGCGCCAGCAGCCAAGGTCAGGGGCTATCGAATGAAAAACTGTTTTTT
CDR3: CASSQGQGLSNEKLFF

D: -
V: TRBV7-9
size: -
J: TRBJ1-1
DNA: TGTGCCAGCAGCTCCGACGGGGGGCCTACTGAAGCTTTCTTT
CDR3: CASSSDGGPTEAFF

D: -
V: TRBV6-2/TRBV6-3
size: -
J: TRBJ1-1
DNA: TGTGCCAGCAGTTATTCAGCGTACGGAGAACCCCGCTCTGAAGCTTTCTTT
CDR3: CASSYSAYGEPRSEAFF

D: -
V: TRBV6-5
size: -
J: TRBJ1-3
DNA: TGTGCCAGCAGCCTGGACACTGGAAACACCATATATTTT
CDR3: CASSLDTGNTIYF

D: -
V: TRBV6-5
size: -
J: TRBJ1-5
DNA: TGTGCCAGCAGCCCCACAAGAACTCAGCCCCAGCATTTT
CDR3: CASSPTRTQPQHF

D: -
V: TRBV6-5
size: once
J: TRBJ1-2
DNA: TGTGCCAGCAGAGCCGACCACCCTAGTGGCTACACCTTC
CDR3: CASRADHPSGYTF

D: -
V: TRBV7-9
size: -
J: TRBJ2-7
DNA: TGTGCCAGCAGCTCAATCAACACATACGAGCAGTACTTC
CDR3: CASSSINTYEQYF

D: -
V: TRBV4-1
size: -
J: TRBJ1-4
DNA: TGCGCCAGCAGCCAAATGGCGGTCTCAACTAATGAAAAACTGTTTTTT
CDR3: CASSQMAVSTNEKLFF

D: TRBD1
V: TRBV5-4
size: -
J: TRBJ1-2
DNA: TGTGCCAGCAGCTCGACCTTGACAGGGGGCTACACCTTC
CDR3: CASSSTLTGGYTF

D: TRBD1
V: TRBV10-3
size: -
J: TRBJ1-2
DNA: TGTGCCATCGGAACAGGGGGCGAGGACGGCTACACCTTC
CDR3: CAIGTGGEDGYTF

D: -
V: TRBV28
size: -
J: TRBJ1-5
DNA: TGTGCCAGCAGTTTCCGGACAGAAAGCAATCAGCCCCAGCATTTT
CDR3: CASSFRTESNQPQHF